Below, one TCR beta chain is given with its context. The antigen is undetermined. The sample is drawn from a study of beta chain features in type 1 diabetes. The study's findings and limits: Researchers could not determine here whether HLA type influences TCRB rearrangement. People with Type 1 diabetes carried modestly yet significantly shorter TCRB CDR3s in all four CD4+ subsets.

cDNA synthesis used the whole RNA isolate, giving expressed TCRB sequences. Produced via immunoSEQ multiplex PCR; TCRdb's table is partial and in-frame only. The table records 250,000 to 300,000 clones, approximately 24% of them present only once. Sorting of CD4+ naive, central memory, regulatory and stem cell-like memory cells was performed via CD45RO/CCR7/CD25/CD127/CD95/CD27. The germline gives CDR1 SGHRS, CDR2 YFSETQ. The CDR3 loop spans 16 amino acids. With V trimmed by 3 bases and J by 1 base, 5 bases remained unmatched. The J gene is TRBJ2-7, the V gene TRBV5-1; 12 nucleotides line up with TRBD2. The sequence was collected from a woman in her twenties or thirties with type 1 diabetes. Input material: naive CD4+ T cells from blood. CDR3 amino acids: CASSSAGTSGSYEQYF. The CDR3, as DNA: TGCGCCAGCAGCTCTGCCGGGACTAGCGGGTCCTACGAGCAGTACTTC. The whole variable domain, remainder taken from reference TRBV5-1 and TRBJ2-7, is KAGVTQTPRYLIKTRGQQVTLSCSPISGHRSVSWYQQTPGQGLQFLFEYFSETQRNKGNFPGRFSGRQFSNSRSEMNVSTLELGDSALYLCASSSAGTSGSYEQYFGPGTRLTVT.